The clone carrying this T cell receptor (beta chain) was seen a single time. Its antigen is currently unknown. Germline V gene data show CDR1 as ENHRY and CDR2 as SYGVKD. The CDR3 runs to 13 residues. The V end was cut by 4 bases, the J end by 5 bases, with 11 bases between. These data are taken from a study of T cell repertoires in cytomegalovirus infection. Study-wide context: A matching HLA type, together with CMV infection, was signaled by public TCR beta signatures. Study-wide results and caveats: Dominating the ex vivo response were HLA-C-restricted CMV-specific TCR beta clonotypes. Carriers of CMV plus the relevant HLA were identified by cumulative public TCR beta family frequency.

Each CDR3 protein gets one entry after TCRdb re-called the reads with MiXCR. The sample comprises around 570,000 distinct CDR3 sequences, about 39% of which are singletons, and about half rests with the top ten. This TCR was sampled from a human donor in good health (CMV status not recorded). Some clones in this sample may be carry-over from other donors' samples. The sample here was cultured PBMCs, taken from culture after CMV antigen stimulation. The rearrangement uses TRBV10-3 and TRBJ1-1, with D unresolved. CDR3 DNA: TGTGCCATCAGTGGAACCGAAAAAACTGAAGCTTTCTTT. This codes for CAISGTEKTEAFF.